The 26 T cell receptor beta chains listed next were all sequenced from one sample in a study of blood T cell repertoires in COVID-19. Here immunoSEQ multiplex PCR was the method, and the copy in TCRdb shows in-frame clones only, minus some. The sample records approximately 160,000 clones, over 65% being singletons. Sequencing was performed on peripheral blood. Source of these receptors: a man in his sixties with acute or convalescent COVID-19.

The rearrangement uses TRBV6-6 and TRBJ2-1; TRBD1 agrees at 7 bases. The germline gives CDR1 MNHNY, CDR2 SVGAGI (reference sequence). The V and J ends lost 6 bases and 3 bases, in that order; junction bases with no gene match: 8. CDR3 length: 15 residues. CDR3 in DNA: TGTGCCAGCAGCAGCCCGGGACAGCTCTACAATGAGCAGTTCTTC. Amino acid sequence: CASSSPGQLYNEQFF.

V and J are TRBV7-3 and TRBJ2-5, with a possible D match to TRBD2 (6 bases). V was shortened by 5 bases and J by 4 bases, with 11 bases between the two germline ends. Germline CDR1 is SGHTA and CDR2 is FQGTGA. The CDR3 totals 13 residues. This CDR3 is CASSRGLGETQYF. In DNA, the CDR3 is TGTGCCAGCAGCCGGGGGTTGGGAGAGACCCAGTACTTC.

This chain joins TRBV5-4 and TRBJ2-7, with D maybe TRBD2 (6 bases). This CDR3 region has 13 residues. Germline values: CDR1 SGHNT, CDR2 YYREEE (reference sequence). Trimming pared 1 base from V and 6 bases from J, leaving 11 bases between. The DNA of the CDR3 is TGTGCCAGCAGCTTGTGGGCGGGGCCCGAGCAGTACTTC. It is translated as CASSLWAGPEQYF.

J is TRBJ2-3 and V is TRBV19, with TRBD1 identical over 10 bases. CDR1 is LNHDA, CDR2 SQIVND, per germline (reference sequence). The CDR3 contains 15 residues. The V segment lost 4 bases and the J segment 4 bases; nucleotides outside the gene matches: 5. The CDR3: CASSTGTGVSDTQYF. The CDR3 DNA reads TGTGCCAGTAGTACCGGGACAGGGGTGTCAGATACGCAGTATTTT.

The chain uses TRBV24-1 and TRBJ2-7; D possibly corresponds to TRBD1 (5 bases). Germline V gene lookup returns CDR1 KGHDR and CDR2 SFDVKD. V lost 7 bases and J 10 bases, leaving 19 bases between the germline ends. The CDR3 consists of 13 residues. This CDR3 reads CATSRTKDSVQYF. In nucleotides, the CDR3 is TGTGCCACCAGCAGGACAAAAGATAGTGTTCAGTACTTC.

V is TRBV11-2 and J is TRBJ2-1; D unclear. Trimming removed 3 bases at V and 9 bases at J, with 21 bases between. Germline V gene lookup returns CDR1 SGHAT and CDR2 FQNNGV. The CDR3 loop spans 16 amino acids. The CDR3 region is CASSFPIPPESSEQFF. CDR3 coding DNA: TGTGCCAGCAGCTTTCCAATACCGCCTGAGAGTAGTGAGCAGTTCTTC. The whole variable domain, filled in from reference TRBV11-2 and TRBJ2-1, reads EAGVAQSPRYKIIEKRQSVAFWCNPISGHATLYWYQQILGQGPKLLIQFQNNGVVDDSQLPKDRFSAERLKGVDSTLKIQPAKLEDSAVYLCASSFPIPPESSEQFFGPGTRLTVL.

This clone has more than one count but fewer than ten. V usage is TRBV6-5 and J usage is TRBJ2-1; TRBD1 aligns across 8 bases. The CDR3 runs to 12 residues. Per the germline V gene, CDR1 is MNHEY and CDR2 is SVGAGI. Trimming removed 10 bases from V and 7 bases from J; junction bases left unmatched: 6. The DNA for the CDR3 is TGTGCCACGAGACAGGGGAGTAATGAGCAGTTCTTC. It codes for CATRQGSNEQFF.

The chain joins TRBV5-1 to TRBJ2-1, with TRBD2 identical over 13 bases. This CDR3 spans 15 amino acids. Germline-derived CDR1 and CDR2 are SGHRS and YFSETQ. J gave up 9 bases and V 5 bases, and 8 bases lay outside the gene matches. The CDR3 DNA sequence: TGCGCCAGCAGGCCACCGGGACTAGCGGGGAGTGAGCAGTTCTTC. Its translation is CASRPPGLAGSEQFF.

As DNA, the CDR3 is TGTGCCAGCAGCCAGGGACAGGGGACTGGAAACACCATATATTTT. Its protein product is CASSQGQGTGNTIYF. The V gene is TRBV5-6, the J gene TRBJ1-3; 10 bases line up with TRBD1. J was trimmed by 2 bases and V by 4 bases; bases with no gene match: 3. Looked up from germline, CDR1 is SGHDT and CDR2 is YYEEEE. The CDR3 runs 15 residues.

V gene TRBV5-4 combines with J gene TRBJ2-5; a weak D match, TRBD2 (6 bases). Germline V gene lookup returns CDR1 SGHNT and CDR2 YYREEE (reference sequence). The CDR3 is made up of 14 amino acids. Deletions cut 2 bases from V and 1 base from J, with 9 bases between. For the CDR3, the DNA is TGTGCCAGCAGCTTTGGGGGGATCCAAGAGACCCAGTACTTC. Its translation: CASSFGGIQETQYF.

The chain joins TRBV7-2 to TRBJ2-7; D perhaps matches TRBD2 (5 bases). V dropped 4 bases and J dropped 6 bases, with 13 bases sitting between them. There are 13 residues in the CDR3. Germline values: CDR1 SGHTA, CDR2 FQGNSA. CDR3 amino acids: CASSYQARGEQYF. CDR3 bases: TGTGCCAGCAGCTACCAGGCTCGGGGCGAGCAGTACTTC.

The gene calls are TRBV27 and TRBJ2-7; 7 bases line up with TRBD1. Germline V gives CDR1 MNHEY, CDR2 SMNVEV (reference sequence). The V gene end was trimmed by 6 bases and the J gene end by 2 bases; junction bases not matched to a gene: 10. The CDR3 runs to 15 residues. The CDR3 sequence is CASSPYEGQTYEQYF. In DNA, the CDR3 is TGTGCCAGCAGCCCTTATGAGGGACAGACCTACGAGCAGTACTTC.

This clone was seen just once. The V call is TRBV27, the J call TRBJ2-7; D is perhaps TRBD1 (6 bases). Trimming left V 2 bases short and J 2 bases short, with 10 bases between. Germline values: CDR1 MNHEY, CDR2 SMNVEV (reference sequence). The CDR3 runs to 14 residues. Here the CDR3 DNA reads TGTGCCAGCAGTTTAAGTTGGACAGCCTACGAGCAGTACTTC. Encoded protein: CASSLSWTAYEQYF.

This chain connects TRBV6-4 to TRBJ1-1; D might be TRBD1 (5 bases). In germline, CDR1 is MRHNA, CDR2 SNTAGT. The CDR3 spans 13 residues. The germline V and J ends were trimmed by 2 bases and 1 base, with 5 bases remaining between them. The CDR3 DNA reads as TGTGCCAGCAGTGACAGGGGGAACACTGAAGCTTTCTTT. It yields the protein CASSDRGNTEAFF.

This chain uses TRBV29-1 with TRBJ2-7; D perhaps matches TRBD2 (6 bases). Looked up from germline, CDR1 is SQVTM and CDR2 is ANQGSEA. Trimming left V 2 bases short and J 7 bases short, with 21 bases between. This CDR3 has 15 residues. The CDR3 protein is CSVERIGDSTGEQYF. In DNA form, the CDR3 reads TGCAGCGTTGAAAGGATCGGGGACTCCACCGGGGAGCAGTACTTC.

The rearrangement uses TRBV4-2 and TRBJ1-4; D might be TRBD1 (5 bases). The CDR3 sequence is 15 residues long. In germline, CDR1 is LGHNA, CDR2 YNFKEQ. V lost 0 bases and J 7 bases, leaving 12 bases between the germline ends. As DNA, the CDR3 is TGTGCCAGCAGCCAAGATCGGCAGGGAGGTGAAAAACTGTTTTTT. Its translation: CASSQDRQGGEKLFF.

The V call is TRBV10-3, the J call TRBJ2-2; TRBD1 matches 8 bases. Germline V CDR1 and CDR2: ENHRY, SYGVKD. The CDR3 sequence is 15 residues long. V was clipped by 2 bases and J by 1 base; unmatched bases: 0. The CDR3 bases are TGTGCCATCAGTGAGACAGGGGGGAACACCGGGGAGCTGTTTTTT. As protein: CAISETGGNTGELFF.

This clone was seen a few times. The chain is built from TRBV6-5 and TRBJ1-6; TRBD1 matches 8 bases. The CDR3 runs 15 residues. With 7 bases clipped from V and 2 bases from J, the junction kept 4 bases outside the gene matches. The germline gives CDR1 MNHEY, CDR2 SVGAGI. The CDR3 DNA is TGTGCCAGCACCAGACAGGGGACCTATAATTCACCCCTCCACTTT. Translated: CASTRQGTYNSPLHF.

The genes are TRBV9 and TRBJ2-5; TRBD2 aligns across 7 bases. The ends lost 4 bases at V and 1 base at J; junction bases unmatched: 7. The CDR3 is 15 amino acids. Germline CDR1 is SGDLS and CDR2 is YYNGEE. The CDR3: CASSPGGRGQETQYF. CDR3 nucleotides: TGTGCCAGCAGCCCCGGGGGGAGGGGCCAAGAGACCCAGTACTTC.

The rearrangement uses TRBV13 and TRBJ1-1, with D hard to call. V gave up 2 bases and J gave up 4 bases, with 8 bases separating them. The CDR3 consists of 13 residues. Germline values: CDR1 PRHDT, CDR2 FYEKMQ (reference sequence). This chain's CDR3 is CASSLRRATEAFF. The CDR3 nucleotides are TGTGCCAGCAGCTTAAGGAGGGCCACTGAAGCTTTCTTT.

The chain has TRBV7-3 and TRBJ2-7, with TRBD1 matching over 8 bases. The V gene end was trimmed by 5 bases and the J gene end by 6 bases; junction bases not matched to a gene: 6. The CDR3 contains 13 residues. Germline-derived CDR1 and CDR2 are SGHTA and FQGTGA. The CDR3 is CASSLQDRAEQYF. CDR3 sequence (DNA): TGTGCCAGCAGCCTACAGGACAGGGCCGAGCAGTACTTC.

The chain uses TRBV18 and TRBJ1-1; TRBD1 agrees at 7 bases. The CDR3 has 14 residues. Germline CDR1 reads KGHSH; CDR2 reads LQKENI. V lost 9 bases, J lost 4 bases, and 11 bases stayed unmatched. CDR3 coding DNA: TGTGCCAGTTGCCTAGACAGGGCGACCACTGAAGCTTTCTTT. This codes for CASCLDRATTEAFF.

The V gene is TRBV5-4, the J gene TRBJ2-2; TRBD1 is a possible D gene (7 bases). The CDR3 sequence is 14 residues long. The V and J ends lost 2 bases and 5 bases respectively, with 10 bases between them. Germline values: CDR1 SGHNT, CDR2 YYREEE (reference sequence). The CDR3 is CASSFAGGTGELFF. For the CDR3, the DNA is TGTGCCAGCAGCTTCGCAGGGGGGACCGGGGAGCTGTTTTTT.

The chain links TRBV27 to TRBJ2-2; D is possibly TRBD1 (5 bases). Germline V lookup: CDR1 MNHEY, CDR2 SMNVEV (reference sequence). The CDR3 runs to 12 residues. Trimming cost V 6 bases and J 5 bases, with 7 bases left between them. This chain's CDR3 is CASSSGTGELFF. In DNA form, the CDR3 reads TGTGCCAGCAGCTCAGGGACCGGGGAGCTGTTTTTT.

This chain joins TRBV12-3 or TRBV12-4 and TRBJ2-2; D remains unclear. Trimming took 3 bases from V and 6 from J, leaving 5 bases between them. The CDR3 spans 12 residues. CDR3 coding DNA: TGTGCCAGCAGTTTTGGCCCCGGGGAGCTGTTTTTT. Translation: CASSFGPGELFF.

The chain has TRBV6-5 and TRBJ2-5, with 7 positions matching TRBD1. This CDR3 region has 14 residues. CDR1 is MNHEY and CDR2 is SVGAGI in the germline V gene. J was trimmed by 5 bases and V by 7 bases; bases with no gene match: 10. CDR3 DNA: TGTGCCAGCAATATCCCAGGGGGTCGGGAGACCCAGTACTTC. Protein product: CASNIPGGRETQYF.